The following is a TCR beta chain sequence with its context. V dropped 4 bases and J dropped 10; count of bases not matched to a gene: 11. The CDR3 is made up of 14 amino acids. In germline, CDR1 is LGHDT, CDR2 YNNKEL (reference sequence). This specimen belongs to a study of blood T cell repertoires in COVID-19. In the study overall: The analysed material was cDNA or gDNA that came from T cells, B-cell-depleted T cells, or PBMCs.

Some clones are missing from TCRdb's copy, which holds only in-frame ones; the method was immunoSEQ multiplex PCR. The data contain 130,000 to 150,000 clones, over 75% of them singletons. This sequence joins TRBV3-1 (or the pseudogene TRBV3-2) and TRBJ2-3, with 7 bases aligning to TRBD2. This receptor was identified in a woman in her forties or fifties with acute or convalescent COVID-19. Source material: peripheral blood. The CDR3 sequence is CASSPSGVLPAQYF. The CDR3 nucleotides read TGTGCCAGCAGCCCTAGCGGAGTCCTCCCCGCGCAGTATTTT.